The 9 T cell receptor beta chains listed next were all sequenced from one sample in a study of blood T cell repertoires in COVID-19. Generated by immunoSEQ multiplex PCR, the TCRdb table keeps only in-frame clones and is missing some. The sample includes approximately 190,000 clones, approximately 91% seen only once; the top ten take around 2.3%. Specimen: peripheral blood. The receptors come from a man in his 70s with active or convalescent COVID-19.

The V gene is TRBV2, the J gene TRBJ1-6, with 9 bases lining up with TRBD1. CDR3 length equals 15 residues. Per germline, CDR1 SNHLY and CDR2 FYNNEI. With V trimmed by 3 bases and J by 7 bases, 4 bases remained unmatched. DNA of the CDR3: TGTGCCAGCAGTGAGGACAGGGGTGGGAATTCACCCCTCCACTTT. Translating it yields CASSEDRGGNSPLHF.

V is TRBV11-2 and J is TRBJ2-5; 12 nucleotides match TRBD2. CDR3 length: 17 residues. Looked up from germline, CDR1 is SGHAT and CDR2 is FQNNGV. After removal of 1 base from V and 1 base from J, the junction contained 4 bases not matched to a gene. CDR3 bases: TGTGCCAGCAGCTTAGCACTAGCGGGAGGTCTCCAAGAGACCCAGTACTTC. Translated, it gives CASSLALAGGLQETQYF.

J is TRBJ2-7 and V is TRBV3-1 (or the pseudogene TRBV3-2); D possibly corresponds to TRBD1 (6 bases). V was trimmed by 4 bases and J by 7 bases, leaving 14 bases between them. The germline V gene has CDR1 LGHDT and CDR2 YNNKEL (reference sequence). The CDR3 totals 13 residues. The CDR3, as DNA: TGTGCCAGCAGCCGACAGGAGGCAAGTGAGCAGTACTTC. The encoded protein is CASSRQEASEQYF.

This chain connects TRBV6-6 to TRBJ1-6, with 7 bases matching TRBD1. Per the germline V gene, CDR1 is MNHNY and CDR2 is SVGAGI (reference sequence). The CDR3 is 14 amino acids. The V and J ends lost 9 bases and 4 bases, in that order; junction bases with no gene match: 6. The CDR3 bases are TGTGCCAGTCGCGGGGACAGTTATAATTCACCCCTCCACTTT. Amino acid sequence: CASRGDSYNSPLHF.

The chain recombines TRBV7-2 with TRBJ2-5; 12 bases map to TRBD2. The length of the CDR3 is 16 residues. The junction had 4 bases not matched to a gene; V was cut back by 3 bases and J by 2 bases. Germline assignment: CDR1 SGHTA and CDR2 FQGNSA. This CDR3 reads CASSFDLAGGQETQYF. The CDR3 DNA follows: TGTGCCAGCAGCTTTGACCTAGCGGGGGGGCAAGAGACCCAGTACTTC.

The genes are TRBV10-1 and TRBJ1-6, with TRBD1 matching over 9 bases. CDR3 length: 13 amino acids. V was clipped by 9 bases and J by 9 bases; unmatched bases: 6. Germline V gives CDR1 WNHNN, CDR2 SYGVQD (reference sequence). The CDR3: CASPGTGISPLHF. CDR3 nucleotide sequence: TGCGCCAGTCCCGGGACAGGGATTTCACCCCTCCACTTT.

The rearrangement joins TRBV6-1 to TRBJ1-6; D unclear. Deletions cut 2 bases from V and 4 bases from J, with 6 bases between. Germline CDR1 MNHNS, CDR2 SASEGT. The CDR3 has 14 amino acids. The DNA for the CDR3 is TGTGCCAGCAGTGAATCACTTTATAATTCACCCCTCCACTTT. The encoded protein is CASSESLYNSPLHF.

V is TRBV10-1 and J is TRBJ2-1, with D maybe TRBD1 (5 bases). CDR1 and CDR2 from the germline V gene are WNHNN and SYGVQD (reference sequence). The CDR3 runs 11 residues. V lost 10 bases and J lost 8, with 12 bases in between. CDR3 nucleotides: TGCGCCAACGATAAGGGGTATGAGCAGTTCTTC. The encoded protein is CANDKGYEQFF.

As DNA, the CDR3 is TGTGCCAGAAGCTTAACCACAGCATCGGCCTCGCAATACGAGCAGTACTTC. It specifies CARSLTTASASQYEQYF. This chain joins TRBV7-5 and TRBJ2-7; no DNA check was done on the table's D call, TRBD1. TRBV7-5 is noted as a pseudogene. The CDR3 has 17 residues.